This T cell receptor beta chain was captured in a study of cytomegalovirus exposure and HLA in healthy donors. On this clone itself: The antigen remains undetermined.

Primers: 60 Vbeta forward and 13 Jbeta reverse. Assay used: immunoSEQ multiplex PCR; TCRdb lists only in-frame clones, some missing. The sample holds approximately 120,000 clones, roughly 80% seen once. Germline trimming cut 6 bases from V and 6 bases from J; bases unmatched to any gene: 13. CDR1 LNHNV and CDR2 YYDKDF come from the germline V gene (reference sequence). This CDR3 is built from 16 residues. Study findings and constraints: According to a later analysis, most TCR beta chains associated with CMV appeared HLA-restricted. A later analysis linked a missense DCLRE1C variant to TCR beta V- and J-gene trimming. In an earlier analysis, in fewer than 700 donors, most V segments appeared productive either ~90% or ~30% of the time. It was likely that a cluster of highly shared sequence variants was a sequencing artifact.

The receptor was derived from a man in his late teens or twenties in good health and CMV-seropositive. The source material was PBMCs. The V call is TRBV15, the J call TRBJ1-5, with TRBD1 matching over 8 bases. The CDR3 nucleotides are TGTGCCACCAGGATGATAGCAGGGGGCCGAGGTCAGCCCCAGCATTTT. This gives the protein CATRMIAGGRGQPQHF.